The 32 T cell receptor delta chains presented below share a single source sample, sequenced in a study of γδ T cells in repeated Plasmodium falciparum infection. TCRdb reanalysed the multiplex PCR reads with CATT. In the table there are 70,000 to 95,000 delta-chain clones, around 1.4% of which are singletons. Bulk repertoires came from Vgamma9/Vdelta2+ or Vdelta2-negative gammadelta T cells flow-sorted from PBMC. Sequenced input: gamma-delta T cells from blood. The receptors were sampled from a pool of human donors (malaria-infected and uninfected, not separated).

This clone occurred a few times. This DNA's translation differs at residue 16 from TCRdb's protein, which comes from a much larger clone; a read error is likely, and the protein shown is translated from the DNA. The V call is TRDV1, the J call TRDJ1; 7 nucleotides line up with TRDD3. Here the J gene was assigned by germline matching of the DNA, as TCRdb has none. The CDR3 runs to 19 residues. Germline V lookup: CDR1 TSWWSYY, CDR2 QGS. Written as DNA, the CDR3 is TGTGCCCTTGGGGGACGTATAAACCGCTCGTGTAGGGACACCGATGAACTCATCTTT. Its translation is CALGGRINRSCRDTDELIF.

This clone appeared many times. The chain recombines TRDV1 with TRDJ3; 7 nucleotides align to TRDD3. CDR1 and CDR2 from the germline V gene are TSWWSYY and QGS. This CDR3 comprises 19 residues. V shed 0 bases and J 0 bases; nucleotides not matched to a gene: 5. The DNA for the CDR3 is TGTGCTCTTGGGGAACTAATGGGGGACCGCTCCTGGGACACCCGACAGATGTTTTTC. As protein: CALGELMGDRSWDTRQMFF.

This clone was counted at least ten times. A far larger clone differs by one base, so this is likely a read error. Other DNA sequences in the same sample also yield this CDR3. The rearrangement joins TRDV1 to TRDJ1; 8 nucleotides agree with TRDD3. The germline gives CDR1 TSWWSYY, CDR2 QGS. CDR3 size: 18 residues. The CDR3 sequence: CALGEPLRDTWQADKLIF. The CDR3 coding sequence is TGTGCTCTTGGGGAACCTTTAAGGGATACGTGGCAGGCCGATAAGCTCATCTTT.

Concerning this clone itself: TCRdb pairs this DNA with a much larger clone's protein that differs at residue 2, likely a read error; the protein shown was translated from the DNA. This rearrangement joins TRDV1 to TRDJ1; 8 bases fit TRDD3. Germline loops: CDR1 TSWWSYY, CDR2 QGS. The CDR3 totals 19 residues. CDR3 region: CSLGEASSPNYWGGYKLIF. CDR3 bases: TGTTCTCTTGGGGAAGCGTCGAGTCCCAACTACTGGGGGGGCTACAAACTCATCTTT.

This clone was seen a few times. The protein held in TCRdb is that of a much larger clone and does not match this DNA's translation at residue 16, likely because of a read error; the protein shown is translated from the DNA. The rearrangement links TRDV2 to TRDJ1, with 13 nucleotides matching TRDD3. Germline V gene sequence: CDR1 GEAIGNYY, CDR2 EKD. The length of the CDR3 is 18 residues. The DNA for the CDR3 is TGTGCCTGTGACGGCGTGGTACTGGGGGATACGACCACCCAAAAACCCATCTTT. Translation: CACDGVVLGDTTTQKPIF.

Regarding this clone: TCRdb's protein, taken from a much larger clone, differs from this DNA's translation at residue 5, likely owing to a read error; the protein displayed comes from the DNA. This chain links TRDV2 with TRDJ1, with a possible D match to TRDD3 (6 bases). V lost 3 bases and J lost 1, with 17 bases in between. The CDR3 is made up of 16 amino acids. Per the germline V gene, CDR1 is GEAIGNYY and CDR2 is EKD. CDR3 region: CACDPGIYRITDKLIF. The CDR3 nucleotides read TGTGCCTGTGACCCGGGGATTTATAGGATCACCGATAAACTCATCTTT.

This clone was observed a handful of times. TCRdb assigns this DNA the protein of a much larger clone, which departs from its translation at residue 12; this likely reflects a read error, and the protein shown comes from translating the DNA. The rearrangement uses TRAV38-2/DV8 and TRDJ1, with D possibly TRDD3 on 7 matching bases. V lost 5 bases to trimming and J lost 0 bases, with 41 bases between them. The germline V gene encodes CDR1 TSESDYY and CDR2 QEAYKQQN. The CDR3 has 24 amino acids. This CDR3 reads CAYRSPEVPMHRGIEGEDTDKLIF. CDR3 coding DNA: TGTGCTTATAGAAGCCCGGAGGTTCCTATGCACCGGGGGATTGAGGGTGAGGACACCGATAAACTCATCTTT.

This clone was counted many times. This same CDR3 is encoded by further DNA sequences in the sample. The chain uses TRDV1 and TRDJ1, with TRDD3 matching over 13 bases. The germline V gene has CDR1 TSWWSYY and CDR2 QGS. There are 23 residues in the CDR3. The trim removed 5 bases at V and 1 base at J, leaving 25 bases unmatched. The CDR3 loop reads CALGLPSYTLLGDTRIFTDKLIF. CDR3 coding DNA: TGTGCTCTTGGGCTACCTTCCTACACCTTACTGGGGGATACGCGCATCTTCACCGATAAACTCATCTTT.

On this clone: TCRdb assigns this DNA the protein of a much larger clone, which departs from its translation at residue 24; this likely reflects a read error, and the protein shown comes from translating the DNA. The gene calls are TRDV1 and TRDJ1; D gene uncertain. CDR1 and CDR2 (germline): TSWWSYY, QGS. The CDR3 is 25 amino acids. CDR3 DNA sequence: TGTGCTCTTGAGTCCCCGAGGCGACCTCTTTTGAAGACAAACCGACTTACTGTGTACACCGATAAACTCACCTTT. This translates into CALESPRRPLLKTNRLTVYTDKLTF.

This clone has only a few counts. Since a far larger clone is one base different, this is likely a read error. Other DNA sequences in this specimen translate into the identical CDR3. The V gene is TRDV2, the J gene TRDJ1, with a tentative D call TRDD3 (5 bases). No J gene was available from TCRdb, and it was assigned here by a germline match of the DNA. V lost 3 bases and J lost 3, with 34 bases in between. Per the germline V gene, CDR1 is GEAIGNYY and CDR2 is EKD. The CDR3 runs to 21 residues. The DNA of the CDR3 is TGTGCCTGTGACCCCCTCGGATCAGCACTGGCTCCGACTGAAGAAGCCGATAAACTCATCTTT. The encoded protein is CACDPLGSALAPTEEADKLIF.

On this clone itself: The likely explanation is a read error, given a far larger clone one base away. The same CDR3 is also encoded by other DNA sequences in this sample. The chain uses TRDV2 and TRDJ3; D unresolved. No J gene is reported in TCRdb; it was inferred here by comparing the DNA with germline. The CDR3 is made up of 14 amino acids. In germline, CDR1 is GEAIGNYY, CDR2 EKD. The CDR3 DNA reads as TGTGCCTGCGACAGCTCCTGGGACACCCGACAGATGTTTTTC. It codes for CACDSSWDTRQMFF.

For this clone: TCRdb's protein for this DNA is that of a much larger clone and differs from the translation at residue 5, likely a read error; the protein shown is the DNA translation. CDR3: CALGPYYRGTDKLIF. The CDR3 bases are TGTGCTCTTGGGCCCTACTATCGTGGCACCGATAAACTCATCTTT. This chain connects TRDV1 to TRDJ1; D perhaps matches TRDD2 (5 bases). Since TCRdb gives no J gene, matching the DNA to germline was used here to assign it. This CDR3 is built from 15 residues. Trimming removed 5 bases from V and 1 base from J, with 14 bases in between. Germline-derived CDR1 and CDR2 are TSWWSYY and QGS.

The sample holds many counts of this clone. The chain carries TRDV1 and TRDJ3, with 8 bases fitting TRDD3. The V gene's germline CDR1 is TSWWSYY and CDR2 QGS. The CDR3 is 18 residues long. Trimming at V came to 0 bases and at J to 0 bases, leaving 1 base not matched to a gene. CDR3 sequence reads: CALGELGGYSWDTRQMFF. CDR3 nucleotides: TGTGCTCTTGGGGAACTAGGGGGATACTCCTGGGACACCCGACAGATGTTTTTC.

This clone was counted a few times. This likely stems from a read error, as it lies one base from a far larger clone. Other nucleotide sequences from this sample produce the same CDR3. The rearrangement joins TRDV2 to TRDJ1; 12 bases map to TRDD3. TCRdb leaves out the J gene; it was filled in here by matching the DNA to germline. V gave up 6 bases and J gave up 3 bases; unmatched junction bases: 19. CDR3 size: 19 residues. The germline V gene has CDR1 GEAIGNYY and CDR2 EKD. In DNA form, the CDR3 reads TGTGCCTGTCACTTCCGCGAACTGCTGGGGGATACGCTACCCGATAAACTCATCTTT. The encoded protein is CACHFRELLGDTLPDKLIF.

As for this clone: The TCRdb protein, from a much larger clone, departs from this DNA's translation at residue 5, likely by read error; the protein shown derives from the DNA. The gene calls are TRDV2 and TRDJ1; 8 nucleotides agree with TRDD3. TCRdb offers no J gene call, so here the DNA was matched to germline to obtain one. V shed 3 bases and J 3 bases; nucleotides not matched to a gene: 8. CDR3 length equals 15 residues. Germline V lookup: CDR1 GEAIGNYY, CDR2 EKD. The CDR3 here is CACDVLLGGADKLIF. The CDR3 coding sequence is TGTGCCTGTGACGTCTTACTGGGGGGGGCCGATAAACTCATCTTT.

A note on this clone: The protein held in TCRdb is that of a much larger clone and does not match this DNA's translation at residue 3, likely because of a read error; the protein shown is translated from the DNA. This rearrangement joins TRDV1 to TRDJ1; 9 positions match TRDD3. Matching the DNA to germline supplied the J gene, which TCRdb does not give. The CDR3 runs to 17 residues. Germline V gives CDR1 TSWWSYY, CDR2 QGS. The CDR3 DNA reads as TGTGCTCCTGGGGAACCGGGGGATACCCCCTCCACCGATAAACTCATCTTT. Translating gives CAPGEPGDTPSTDKLIF.

A note on this clone: The protein TCRdb gives is from a much larger clone and does not agree with this DNA's translation at residues 2 and 8, likely a read error; the protein shown here comes from the DNA. This chain joins TRDV1 and TRDJ1; TRDD3 is a possible D gene (5 bases). This CDR3 contains 19 residues. Germline assignment: CDR1 TSWWSYY and CDR2 QGS. The CDR3 region is CSLGEPSVGSPPHTDKLIF. As DNA, the CDR3 is TGTTCTCTTGGGGAACCCTCCGTGGGATCCCCTCCACACACCGATAAACTCATCTTT.

This clone was counted at least ten times. The chain employs TRDV1 and TRDJ1; 10 bases line up with TRDD3. CDR3 length equals 21 residues. The J segment lost 0 bases and the V segment lost 0 bases, leaving 16 bases of the junction unmatched. CDR1 TSWWSYY and CDR2 QGS come from the germline V gene. Here the CDR3 reads CALGELSPVFFTGGYTDKLIF. As DNA, the CDR3 is TGTGCTCTTGGGGAACTAAGTCCCGTCTTTTTTACTGGGGGATACACCGATAAACTCATCTTT.

Points on this clone: A far larger clone is off by one base, so a read error is likely. Within the sample, other DNA sequences also encode this same CDR3. The CDR3 is CALGVLTGGRPDYTDKLIF. The CDR3 DNA sequence: TGTGCTCTTGGGGTACTAACTGGGGGGCGACCCGATTACACCGATAAACTCATCTTC. The J gene was not called, though the V gene is TRDV1; no DNA check was done on the table's D call, TRDD3. Germline CDR1 is TSWWSYY and CDR2 is QGS. The length of the CDR3 is 19 residues.

This clone was seen more than once but under ten times. The protein TCRdb lists belongs to a much larger clone and differs from this DNA's translation at residue 11, which points to a read error; the protein shown is made from the DNA. A V gene of TRDV2 was called, but no J gene was assigned. Germline V gives CDR1 GEAIGNYY, CDR2 EKD. This CDR3 spans 13 amino acids. CDR3 sequence: CACDTGLPDKPIF. The CDR3 DNA reads as TGTGCCTGTGACACCGGTCTCCCTGATAAACCCATCTTT.

A note on this clone: A read error likely explains why the TCRdb protein, taken from a much larger clone, differs from this DNA's translation at residue 4; the protein shown is translated from the DNA. V and J are TRDV1 and TRDJ1; 8 nucleotides align to TRDD3. Per germline, CDR1 TSWWSYY and CDR2 QGS. The CDR3 runs 17 residues. The CDR3 coding sequence is TGTGCTCTTGAGGAACTTTCGGGGATACCCTTCACCGATAAACTCATCTTT. It is translated as CALEELSGIPFTDKLIF.

This clone has at least ten counts. The genes are TRDV1 and TRDJ1; D is possibly TRDD2 or TRDD3 (5 bases each). The CDR3 is 20 amino acids. Germline CDR1 reads TSWWSYY; CDR2 reads QGS. V shed 1 base and J shed 2 bases, with 26 bases lying between them. In nucleotides, the CDR3 is TGTGCTCTTGGGGAACCCAACCTACCTGGGTGGTGGGGCTGGACCGATAAACTCATCTTT. Its translation: CALGEPNLPGWWGWTDKLIF.

In its sample, this clone was seen a few times. The amino acid sequence in TCRdb belongs to a much larger clone and departs from this DNA's translation at residue 9, likely a sequencing read error; the sequence shown is translated from the DNA. This chain links TRDV2 with TRDJ1; weak D call: TRDD3 (6 bases). V was shortened by 3 bases and J by 4 bases, with 17 bases between the two germline ends. This CDR3 has 15 residues. The V gene's germline CDR1 is GEAIGNYY and CDR2 EKD. CDR3 nucleotide sequence: TGTGCCTGTGACCCCCTGGGGAGCGAACGCGATAAACTCATCTTT. Translating gives CACDPLGSERDKLIF.

Details on this clone: TCRdb records a much larger clone's protein for this DNA, with a difference at residue 10 that likely arises from a read error; the protein given is the translation of the DNA. The rearrangement joins TRDV1 to TRDJ1; unclear D gene. Germline V gives CDR1 TSWWSYY, CDR2 QGS. CDR3 length: 13 residues. The CDR3 DNA reads as TGTGCTCTTGGGGGATTTTGGTGTAATAATCTCATCTTT. It encodes CALGGFWCNNLIF.

This clone was seen at least ten times. The chain joins TRDV1 to TRDJ1; 11 bases are a match to TRDD3. The germline CDR1 and CDR2 sequences are TSWWSYY and QGS. CDR3 length: 21 residues. V dropped 7 bases and J dropped 4; count of bases not matched to a gene: 26. For the CDR3, the DNA is TGTGCTCTTGCCCCACTTCCTACTAGCTGGGGGATACTCCCGTTTGGCGATAAACTCATCTTT. Residues: CALAPLPTSWGILPFGDKLIF.

This chain connects TRDV1 to TRDJ1; 7 bases are a match to TRDD3. TCRdb records no J gene; here it was assigned by comparing the DNA to germline. V lost 6 bases and J lost 7; bases outside the gene matches: 23. In germline, CDR1 is TSWWSYY, CDR2 QGS. The CDR3 runs 18 residues. The CDR3 here is CALGSRLVDGGMYAKLIF. The CDR3 DNA reads as TGTGCTCTTGGCTCTCGGCTCGTTGACGGGGGGATGTATGCTAAACTCATCTTT.

This clone was seen only a few times. A far larger clone is a single base away, which makes a read error likely. The identical CDR3 is also encoded by other nucleotide sequences in the sample. The chain recombines TRDV1 with TRDJ1; TRDD3 aligns across 10 bases. The CDR3 extends over 20 amino acids. Looked up from germline, CDR1 is TSWWSYY and CDR2 is QGS. CDR3 DNA: TGTGCCCTTGGGGACCAGTTTCCTGCGTGGGGGATACATTACACCGATAAACTCATCTTT. Its protein is CALGDQFPAWGIHYTDKLIF.

This clone was observed a few times. The protein given by TCRdb reflects a much larger clone and differs at residue 5 from this DNA's translation, likely from a read error; the protein shown is the DNA's translation. The chain is built from TRDV2 and TRDJ1; 13 nucleotides align to TRDD3. As TCRdb names no J gene, one was assigned here on the basis of a DNA match to germline. The V gene end was trimmed by 3 bases and the J gene end by 0 bases; junction bases not matched to a gene: 12. The length of the CDR3 is 19 residues. Germline CDR1 and CDR2: GEAIGNYY and EKD. CDR3 residues: CACDYLLGDTPAYTDKLIF. The CDR3 bases are TGTGCCTGTGACTATTTACTGGGGGATACGCCCGCGTACACCGATAAACTCATCTTT.

The table lists this clone with many counts. TCRdb's protein, taken from a much larger clone, differs from this DNA's translation at residue 5, likely owing to a read error; the protein displayed comes from the DNA. The V and J genes are TRDV1 and TRDJ1; TRDD3 might be the D (6 bases). V dropped 4 bases and J dropped 4 bases, with 16 bases sitting between them. The CDR3 totals 15 residues. The V gene's germline CDR1 is TSWWSYY and CDR2 QGS. CDR3 nucleotide sequence: TGTGCTCTTGGGGGCCTCCACCATGGGGGCGATAAACTCATCTTT. Translated: CALGGLHHGGDKLIF.

Concerning this clone itself: This probably arose from a read error, given a far larger clone one base away. Other DNA sequences within the sample encode an identical CDR3. For the V gene the call is TRDV1; the J gene has no call. Germline V lookup: CDR1 TSWWSYY, CDR2 QGS. The CDR3 is made up of 16 amino acids. CDR3 coding DNA: TGTGCTCTTGGAGAGCCTTTTCCTCCTTACACCGATAAGCTCATCTTT. Its translation is CALGEPFPPYTDKLIF.

This clone was detected only a few times. The protein TCRdb lists belongs to a much larger clone and differs from this DNA's translation at residue 14, which points to a read error; the protein shown is made from the DNA. The rearrangement joins TRDV1 to TRDJ1; 7 nucleotides agree with TRDD3. The J gene, missing from TCRdb, was assigned here through DNA to germline matching. With 2 bases clipped from V and 10 bases from J, the junction kept 19 bases outside the gene matches. The CDR3 consists of 17 residues. Germline V gene sequence: CDR1 TSWWSYY, CDR2 QGS. The CDR3: CALGEEGLRGGFSALIF. For the CDR3, the DNA is TGTGCTCTTGGGGAAGAAGGTCTACGAGGGGGATTTTCCGCACTCATCTTT.

Points on this clone: TCRdb's protein for this DNA is that of a much larger clone and differs from the translation at residue 8, likely a read error; the protein shown is the DNA translation. This chain connects TRDV2 to TRDJ3, with a tentative D call TRDD3 (5 bases). TCRdb leaves out the J gene; it was filled in here by matching the DNA to germline. V lost 0 bases and J 0 bases, leaving 17 bases between the germline ends. This CDR3 is 20 amino acids long. Germline V lookup: CDR1 GEAIGNYY, CDR2 EKD. CDR3 sequence reads: CACDTGVPGASSWDTRQMFF. The DNA for the CDR3 is TGTGCCTGTGACACCGGGGTACCGGGGGCCAGCTCCTGGGACACCCGACAGATGTTTTTC.